Below are 24 T cell receptor beta chains sequenced from a single sample in a study of blood T cells in healthy people across ages. Together with a sample-barcoded 5' primer, a J-beta primer mix was included in a second PCR lasting about 7 to 11 cycles. A single record per CDR3 protein comes from TCRdb applying MiXCR to the 5' RACE reads. The sample consists of about 580,000 distinct CDR3 sequences, more than 45% of them appearing once. Sequenced sample: blood. These receptors came from a man older than 75 in good health.

The chain has TRBV12-3 or TRBV12-4 and TRBJ1-2; tentatively, D is TRBD1 (5 bases). CDR3 length: 12 amino acids. V was clipped by 8 bases and J by 8 bases, with 15 bases between them. The CDR3 nucleotides are TGTGCCAGCGGGGACTACTCTCGGGGCTACACCTTC. Protein: CASGDYSRGYTF.

V and J are TRBV10-3 and TRBJ2-7; 9 bases map to TRBD1. Germline lookup yields CDR1 ENHRY and CDR2 SYGVKD. CDR3 length: 15 residues. The V segment lost 1 base and the J segment 1 base; nucleotides outside the gene matches: 2. The CDR3 spells CAISELDRGSYEQYF. The CDR3 DNA follows: TGTGCCATCAGTGAGTTGGACAGGGGTTCCTACGAGCAGTACTTC.

This clonotype was seen many times. The chain couples TRBV6-6 to TRBJ1-2, with D maybe TRBD1 (6 bases). The V end was cut by 6 bases, the J end by 6 bases, with 17 bases between. The germline V gene encodes CDR1 MNHNY and CDR2 SVGAGI (reference sequence). CDR3 length: 14 residues. CDR3 protein: CASSPGGAPNGYTF. The CDR3 DNA sequence: TGTGCCAGCAGCCCGGGGGGGGCGCCGAATGGCTACACCTTC.

Comment on this clonotype: Mismatch with germline at one junction end may stem from a read error. V is TRBV4-3 and J is TRBJ1-5; D is undetermined. Per the germline V gene, CDR1 is LGHNA and CDR2 is YSLEER. The CDR3 is made up of 14 amino acids. In DNA, the CDR3 is TGCGCCAGCAACCAAGATTGGGGAGGGCAGCCCCAGCATTTT. Translating it yields CASNQDWGGQPQHF.

This clonotype showed up just a few times. This chain connects TRBV28 to TRBJ2-7; 10 nucleotides line up with TRBD2. This CDR3 spans 17 amino acids. V gave up 2 bases and J gave up 0 bases; unmatched junction bases: 7. Germline CDR1 is MDHEN and CDR2 is SYDVKM. The CDR3 region has the DNA TGTGCCAGCAGTTTAGGGGCCACTAGCGGGGTCTCCTACGAGCAGTACTTC. It specifies CASSLGATSGVSYEQYF.

This clonotype has a handful of counts. V and J are TRBV20-1 and TRBJ1-2, with D uncertain. There are 13 residues in the CDR3. Germline CDR1 DFQATT, CDR2 SNEGSKA (reference sequence). Trimming removed 2 bases at V and 8 bases at J, with 15 bases between. CDR3 in amino acids: CSARKGSPGGYTF. Here the CDR3 DNA reads TGCAGTGCTAGAAAGGGTAGTCCTGGCGGCTACACCTTC.

The chain uses TRBV24-1 and TRBJ2-3; unclear D gene. Deletions cut 5 bases from V and 2 bases from J, with 4 bases between. Per germline, CDR1 KGHDR and CDR2 SFDVKD. The CDR3 has 12 amino acids. The CDR3 protein is CATSGNTDTQYF. CDR3 sequence (DNA): TGTGCCACCAGTGGAAACACAGATACGCAGTATTTT.

CDR3 nucleotides: TGTGCCAGCAGCTCCTCCCCGGGAAGGGGGGCGACAGATACGCAGTATTTT. This gives the protein CASSSSPGRGATDTQYF. This chain uses TRBV7-6 with TRBJ2-3, with D tentatively TRBD1 or TRBD2 (6 bases each). Between the trimmed V and J ends, which lost 4 bases and 3 bases, there was a span of 20 bases. CDR1 is SGHVS and CDR2 is FNYEAQ in the germline V gene. The CDR3 sequence is 17 residues long.

This CDR3 reads CASSYSVGRGSYEQYF. Here the CDR3 DNA reads TGTGCCAGCAGTTATTCCGTCGGGAGAGGCTCCTACGAGCAGTACTTC. The chain joins TRBV6-6 to TRBJ2-7; the D gene is possibly TRBD2 (6 bases). The CDR3 loop spans 16 amino acids. V gave up 3 bases and J gave up 0 bases, with 15 bases separating them. The germline V gene has CDR1 MNHNY and CDR2 SVGAGI (reference sequence).

This clonotype has just one count. This chain joins TRBV4-3 and TRBJ2-1, with D perhaps TRBD1 (5 bases). Deletions cut 0 bases from V and 2 bases from J, with 20 bases between. The CDR3 runs 19 residues. Germline CDR1 LGHNA, CDR2 YSLEER. CDR3 protein: CASSQDWNPGLRAYNEQFF. The CDR3 nucleotides are TGCGCCAGCAGCCAAGACTGGAACCCCGGGCTCAGGGCCTACAATGAGCAGTTCTTC.

The chain joins TRBV5-5 to TRBJ2-1, with 7 bases that match TRBD1. Germline CDR1 is SGHKS and CDR2 is YYEKEE (reference sequence). J lost 4 bases, V lost 4 bases, and 5 bases had no gene match. This CDR3 comprises 14 residues. CDR3 region: CASSGGQRYNEQFF. The CDR3 region has the DNA TGTGCCAGCAGCGGGGGACAGAGGTACAATGAGCAGTTCTTC. The complete variable domain, with remaining parts taken from reference TRBV5-5 and TRBJ2-1, reads DAGVTQSPTHLIKTRGQQVTLRCSPISGHKSVSWYQQVLGQGPQFIFQYYEKEERGRGNFPDRFSARQFPNYSSELNVNALLLGDSALYLCASSGGQRYNEQFFGPGTRLTVL.

CDR3 bases: TGTGCCAGCAGTGAATACGGGACAGGGGCCGCGGCCTATGGCTACACCTTC. It codes for CASSEYGTGAAAYGYTF. This rearrangement joins TRBV25-1 to TRBJ1-2; TRBD1 matches 10 bases. CDR3 length equals 17 residues. Germline V lookup: CDR1 MGHDK, CDR2 SYGVNS. V shed 0 bases and J 4 bases; nucleotides not matched to a gene: 8.

Only a few counts were recorded for this clonotype. This CDR3 reads CASRGSNQPQHF. The CDR3 region has the DNA TGTGCCAGCAGGGGAAGCAATCAGCCCCAGCATTTT. This chain joins TRBV12-3 or TRBV12-4 and TRBJ1-5, with D unclear. The V and J ends lost 6 bases and 1 base respectively, with 4 bases between them. CDR3 length: 12 residues.

V usage is TRBV7-6 and J usage is TRBJ1-2; D is perhaps TRBD1 (6 bases). Germline V gives CDR1 SGHVS, CDR2 FNYEAQ. This CDR3 comprises 15 residues. The V gene lost 4 bases and the J gene lost 7 bases, with 19 bases spanning the gap. The CDR3 DNA is TGTGCCAGCAGCTCGATCACCCCGGGGGGCTGTGGCTACACCTTC. Translating gives CASSSITPGGCGYTF.

This clonotype turned up a few times. The gene calls are TRBV7-9 and TRBJ2-3; D is perhaps TRBD2 (5 bases). Germline V gives CDR1 SEHNR, CDR2 FQNEAQ (reference sequence). The CDR3 runs to 16 residues. Trimming removed 1 base from V and 1 base from J, with 12 bases in between. This CDR3 reads CASSLGSGWGTDTQYF. Written as DNA, the CDR3 is TGTGCCAGCAGCTTAGGATCGGGGTGGGGCACAGATACGCAGTATTTT. The full variable domain, rest sourced from reference TRBV7-9 and TRBJ2-3, is DTGVSQNPRHKITKRGQNVTFRCDPISEHNRLYWYRQTLGQGPEFLTYFQNEAQLEKSRLLSDRFSAERPKGSFSTLEIQRTEQGDSAMYLCASSLGSGWGTDTQYFGPGTRLTVL.

This clonotype was seen a few times. The gene calls are TRBV10-3 and TRBJ1-2; D gene ambiguous. This CDR3 comprises 15 residues. CDR1 and CDR2 (germline): ENHRY, SYGVKD. Trimming pared 10 bases from V and 4 bases from J, leaving 22 bases between. In DNA form, the CDR3 reads TGTGCCACACAAAGGTCCATGTCTGAGGGCTATGGCTACACCTTC. It translates to CATQRSMSEGYGYTF.

Ten or more counts support this clonotype. V gene TRBV6-5 combines with J gene TRBJ1-2; D is perhaps TRBD1 (5 bases). In germline, CDR1 is MNHEY, CDR2 SVGAGI. Trimming took off 6 bases at V and 4 bases at J, with 12 bases between the two ends. The CDR3 loop spans 13 amino acids. The CDR3 loop reads CASSWWQGYGYTF. CDR3 in DNA: TGTGCCAGCAGCTGGTGGCAGGGCTATGGCTACACCTTC.

This clonotype was recorded at least ten times. The chain carries TRBV6-6 and TRBJ1-5, with a tentative D call TRBD1 (6 bases). Per the germline V gene, CDR1 is MNHNY and CDR2 is SVGAGI (reference sequence). V was trimmed by 6 bases and J by 7 bases, leaving 13 bases between them. The CDR3 totals 13 residues. The CDR3 DNA is TGTGCCAGCAGCCTACAGGGATCACAGCCCCAGCATTTT. Its protein is CASSLQGSQPQHF.

The chain employs TRBV20-1 and TRBJ1-2; 9 bases are shared with TRBD1. The junction had 10 bases not matched to a gene; V was cut back by 3 bases and J by 8 bases. The CDR3 consists of 14 residues. Germline lookup yields CDR1 DFQATT and CDR2 SNEGSKA (reference sequence). The CDR3 sequence: CSASTGQGMEGYTF. The CDR3 nucleotides read TGCAGTGCTAGCACCGGACAGGGGATGGAGGGCTACACCTTC.

The table lists this clonotype with a few counts. J is TRBJ1-5 and V is TRBV29-1; 8 bases fit TRBD1. This CDR3 is built from 15 residues. Germline CDR1 and CDR2: SQVTM and ANQGSEA. V trimming: 6 bases; J trimming: 0 bases; junction bases outside the gene matches: 7. CDR3 coding DNA: TGCAGCGTGGCGGGACAGGCCCATAGCAATCAGCCCCAGCATTTT. This sequence encodes CSVAGQAHSNQPQHF.

Note on this clonotype: The junction does not match germline at one end; this may be a read error. V is TRBV7-9 and J is TRBJ1-6; D possibly corresponds to TRBD1 (5 bases). Germline loops: CDR1 SEHNR, CDR2 FQNEAQ (reference sequence). The CDR3 consists of 17 residues. The CDR3 nucleotides are TGTGCCGGCAGCGGGGATCGAGAGGGGTCCTATAATTCACCCCTCCACTTT. Protein product: CAGSGDREGSYNSPLHF.

Of note for this clonotype: The junction and the germline gene differ at one end; a read error may be behind it. This chain uses TRBV10-3 with TRBJ1-2, with no clear D. The length of the CDR3 is 13 residues. Germline V CDR1 and CDR2: ENHRY, SYGVKD. CDR3 loop: CATSERQMDGYTF. CDR3 nucleotides: TGTGCCACCAGTGAGCGACAAATGGATGGCTACACCTTC.

The CDR3: CASSIRSSEQYF. The CDR3 bases are TGTGCCAGCAGTATAAGGTCGAGCGAGCAGTACTTC. The V call is TRBV25-1, the J call TRBJ2-7; no definite D call. CDR3 length equals 12 residues. Trimming pared 5 bases from V and 6 bases from J, leaving 11 bases between. Germline V gene data show CDR1 as MGHDK and CDR2 as SYGVNS.

V usage is TRBV4-2 and J usage is TRBJ2-4, with D perhaps assigned TRBD1 or TRBD2 (6 bases each). This CDR3 is built from 16 residues. V gave up 0 bases and J gave up 13 bases, with 22 bases separating them. CDR1 LGHNA and CDR2 YNFKEQ come from the germline V gene. CDR3 DNA sequence: TGTGCCAGCAGCCAAGATAAGGGGGGAGGTGTAGGGGAGCAGTACTTC. This translates into CASSQDKGGGVGEQYF.